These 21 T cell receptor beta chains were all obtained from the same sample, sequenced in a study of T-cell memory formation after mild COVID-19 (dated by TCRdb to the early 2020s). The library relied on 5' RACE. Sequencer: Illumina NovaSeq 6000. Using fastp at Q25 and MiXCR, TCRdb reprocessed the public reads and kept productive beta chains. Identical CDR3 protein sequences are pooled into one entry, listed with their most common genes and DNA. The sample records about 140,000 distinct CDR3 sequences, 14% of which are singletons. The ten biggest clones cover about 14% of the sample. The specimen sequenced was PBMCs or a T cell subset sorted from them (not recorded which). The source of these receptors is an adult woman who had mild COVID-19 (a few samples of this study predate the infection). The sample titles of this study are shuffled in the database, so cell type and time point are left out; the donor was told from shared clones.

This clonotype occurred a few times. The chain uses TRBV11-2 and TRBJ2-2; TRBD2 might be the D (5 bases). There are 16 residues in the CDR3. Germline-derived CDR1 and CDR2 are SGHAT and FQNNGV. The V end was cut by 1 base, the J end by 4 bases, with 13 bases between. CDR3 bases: TGTGCCAGCAGCTTAGTGTTGGGAAGCGGCACCGGGGAGCTGTTTTTT. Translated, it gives CASSLVLGSGTGELFF.

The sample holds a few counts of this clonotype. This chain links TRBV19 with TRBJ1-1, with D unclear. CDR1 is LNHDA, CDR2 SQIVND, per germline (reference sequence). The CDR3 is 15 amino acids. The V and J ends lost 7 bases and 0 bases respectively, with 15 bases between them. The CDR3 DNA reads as TGTGCCAGTATAGGCTCGCCGGCGCTGAACACTGAAGCTTTCTTT. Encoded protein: CASIGSPALNTEAFF.

The CDR3 DNA is TGTGCCAGCAGCTCCGCGGGCTCGAACACTGAAGCTTTCTTT. Encoded protein: CASSSAGSNTEAFF. The V and J genes are TRBV11-2 and TRBJ1-1, with D hard to call. Germline CDR1 is SGHAT and CDR2 is FQNNGV. The CDR3 loop spans 14 amino acids. Trimming left V 4 bases short and J 1 base short, with 10 bases between. Using reference TRBV11-2 and TRBJ1-1 for the parts outside the CDR3, the full variable domain is EAGVAQSPRYKIIEKRQSVAFWCNPISGHATLYWYQQILGQGPKLLIQFQNNGVVDDSQLPKDRFSAERLKGVDSTLKIQPAKLEDSAVYLCASSSAGSNTEAFFGQGTRLTVV.

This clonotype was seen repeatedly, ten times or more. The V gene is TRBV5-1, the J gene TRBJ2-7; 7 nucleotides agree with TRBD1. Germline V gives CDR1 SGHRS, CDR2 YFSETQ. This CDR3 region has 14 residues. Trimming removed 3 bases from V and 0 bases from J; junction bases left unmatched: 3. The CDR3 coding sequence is TGCGCCAGCAGCTACGACAGGGCCTCCTACGAGCAGTACTTC. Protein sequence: CASSYDRASYEQYF.

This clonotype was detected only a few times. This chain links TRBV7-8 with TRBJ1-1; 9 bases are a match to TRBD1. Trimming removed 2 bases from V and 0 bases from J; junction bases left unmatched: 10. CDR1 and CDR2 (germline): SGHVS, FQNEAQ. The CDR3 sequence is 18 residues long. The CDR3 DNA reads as TGTGCCAGCAGCTTACTTCGACAGGGGGTTATCATGAACACTGAAGCTTTCTTT. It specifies CASSLLRQGVIMNTEAFF.

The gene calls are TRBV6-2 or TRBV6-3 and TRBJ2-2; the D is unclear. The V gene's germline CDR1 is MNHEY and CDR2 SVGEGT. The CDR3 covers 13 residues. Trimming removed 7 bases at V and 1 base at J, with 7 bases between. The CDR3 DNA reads TGTGCCAGCATTCTAGAGAACACCGGGGAGCTGTTTTTT. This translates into CASILENTGELFF.

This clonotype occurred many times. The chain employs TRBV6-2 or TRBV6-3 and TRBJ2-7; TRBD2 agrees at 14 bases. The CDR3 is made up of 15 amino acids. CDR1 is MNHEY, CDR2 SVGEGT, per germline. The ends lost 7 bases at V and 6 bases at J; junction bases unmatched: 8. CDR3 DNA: TGTGCCAGCACCCTGGGACTAGCGGGAGCCAGCGAGCAGTACTTC. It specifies CASTLGLAGASEQYF.

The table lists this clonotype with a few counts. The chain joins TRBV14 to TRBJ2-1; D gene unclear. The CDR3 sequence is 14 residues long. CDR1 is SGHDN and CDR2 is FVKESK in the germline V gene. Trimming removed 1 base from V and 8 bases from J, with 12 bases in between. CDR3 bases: TGTGCCAGCAGCCAAGGAGTACGTTTGTATGAGCAGTTCTTC. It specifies CASSQGVRLYEQFF.

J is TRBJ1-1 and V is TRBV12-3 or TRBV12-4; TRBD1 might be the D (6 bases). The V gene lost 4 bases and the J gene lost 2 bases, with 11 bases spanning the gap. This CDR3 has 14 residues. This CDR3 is CASSSPDRNTEAFF. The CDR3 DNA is TGTGCCAGCAGTTCCCCGGACAGAAACACTGAAGCTTTCTTT.

CDR3 loop: CASSGQGAWDEQFF. Written as DNA, the CDR3 is TGTGCCAGTAGCGGACAGGGGGCTTGGGATGAGCAGTTCTTC. The rearrangement joins TRBV19 to TRBJ2-1; 11 nucleotides align to TRBD1. Trimming removed 6 bases from V and 8 bases from J; junction bases left unmatched: 6. The germline CDR1 and CDR2 sequences are LNHDA and SQIVND (reference sequence). The CDR3 covers 14 residues.

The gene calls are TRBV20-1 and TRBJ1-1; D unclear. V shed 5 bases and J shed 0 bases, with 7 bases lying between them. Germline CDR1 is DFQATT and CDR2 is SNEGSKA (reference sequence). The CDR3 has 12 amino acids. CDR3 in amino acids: CSAETMNTEAFF. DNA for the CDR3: TGCAGTGCTGAGACGATGAACACTGAAGCTTTCTTT.

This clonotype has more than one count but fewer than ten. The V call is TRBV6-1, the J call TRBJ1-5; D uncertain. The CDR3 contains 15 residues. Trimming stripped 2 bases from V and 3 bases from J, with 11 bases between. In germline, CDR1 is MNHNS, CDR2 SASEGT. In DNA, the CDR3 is TGTGCCAGCAGTGAATGGTGGAAGGACAATCAGCCCCAGCATTTT. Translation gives CASSEWWKDNQPQHF.

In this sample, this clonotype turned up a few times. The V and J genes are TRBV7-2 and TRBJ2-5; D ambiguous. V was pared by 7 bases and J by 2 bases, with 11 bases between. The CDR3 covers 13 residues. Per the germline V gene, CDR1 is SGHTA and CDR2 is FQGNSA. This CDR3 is CASMRGSQETQYF. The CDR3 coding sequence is TGTGCCAGCATGCGTGGATCTCAAGAGACCCAGTACTTC.

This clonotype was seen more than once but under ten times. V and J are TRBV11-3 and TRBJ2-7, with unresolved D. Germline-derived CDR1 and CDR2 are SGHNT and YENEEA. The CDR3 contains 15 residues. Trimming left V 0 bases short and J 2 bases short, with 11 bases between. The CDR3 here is CASSLENHGAYEQYF. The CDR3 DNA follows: TGTGCCAGCAGCTTAGAAAACCACGGAGCCTACGAGCAGTACTTC. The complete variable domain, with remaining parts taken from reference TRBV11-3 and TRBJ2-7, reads EAGVVQSPRYKIIEKKQPVAFWCNPISGHNTLYWYLQNLGQGPELLIRYENEEAVDDSQLPKDRFSAERLKGVDSTLKIQPAELGDSAVYLCASSLENHGAYEQYFGPGTRLTVT.

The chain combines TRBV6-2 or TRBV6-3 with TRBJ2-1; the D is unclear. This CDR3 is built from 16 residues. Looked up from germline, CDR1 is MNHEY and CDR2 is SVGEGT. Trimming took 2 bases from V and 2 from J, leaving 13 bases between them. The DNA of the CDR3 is TGTGCCAGCAGTTACGGCTGGAGCGTGGCCTACAATGAGCAGTTCTTC. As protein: CASSYGWSVAYNEQFF.

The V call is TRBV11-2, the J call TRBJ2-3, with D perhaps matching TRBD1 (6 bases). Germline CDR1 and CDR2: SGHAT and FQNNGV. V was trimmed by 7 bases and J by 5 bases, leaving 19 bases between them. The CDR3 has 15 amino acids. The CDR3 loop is CASTNLRGWVDTQYF. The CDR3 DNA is TGTGCCAGCACCAATTTGAGGGGGTGGGTAGATACGCAGTATTTT. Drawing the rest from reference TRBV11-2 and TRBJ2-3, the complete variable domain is EAGVAQSPRYKIIEKRQSVAFWCNPISGHATLYWYQQILGQGPKLLIQFQNNGVVDDSQLPKDRFSAERLKGVDSTLKIQPAKLEDSAVYLCASTNLRGWVDTQYFGPGTRLTVL.

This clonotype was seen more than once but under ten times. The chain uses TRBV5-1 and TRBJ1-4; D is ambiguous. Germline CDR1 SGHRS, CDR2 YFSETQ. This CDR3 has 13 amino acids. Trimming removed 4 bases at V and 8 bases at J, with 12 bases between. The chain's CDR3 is CASSPRTHEKLFF. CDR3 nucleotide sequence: TGCGCCAGCAGCCCTAGGACCCACGAAAAACTGTTTTTT. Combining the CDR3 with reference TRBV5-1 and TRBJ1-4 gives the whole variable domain KAGVTQTPRYLIKTRGQQVTLSCSPISGHRSVSWYQQTPGQGLQFLFEYFSETQRNKGNFPGRFSGRQFSNSRSEMNVSTLELGDSALYLCASSPRTHEKLFFGSGTQLSVL.

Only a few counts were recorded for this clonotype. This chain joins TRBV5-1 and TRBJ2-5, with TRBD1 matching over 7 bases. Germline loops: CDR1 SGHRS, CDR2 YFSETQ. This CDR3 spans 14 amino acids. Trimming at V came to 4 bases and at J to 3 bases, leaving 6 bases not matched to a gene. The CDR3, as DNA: TGCGCCAGCAGCCACGGGACAGCTAAAGAGACCCAGTACTTC. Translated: CASSHGTAKETQYF.

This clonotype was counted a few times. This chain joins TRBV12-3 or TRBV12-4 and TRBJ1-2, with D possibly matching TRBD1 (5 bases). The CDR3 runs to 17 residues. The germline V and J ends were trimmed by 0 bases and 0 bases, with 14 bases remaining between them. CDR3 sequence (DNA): TGTGCCAGCAGTTTAGCAAGGGTGACAGCTACTAACTATGGCTACACCTTC. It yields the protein CASSLARVTATNYGYTF.

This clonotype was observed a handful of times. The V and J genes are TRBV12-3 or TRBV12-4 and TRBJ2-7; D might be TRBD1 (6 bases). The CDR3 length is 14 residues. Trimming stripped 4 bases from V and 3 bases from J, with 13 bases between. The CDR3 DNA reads TGTGCCAGCAGTTCCCCGGGACAAAACTACGAGCAGTACTTC. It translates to CASSSPGQNYEQYF.

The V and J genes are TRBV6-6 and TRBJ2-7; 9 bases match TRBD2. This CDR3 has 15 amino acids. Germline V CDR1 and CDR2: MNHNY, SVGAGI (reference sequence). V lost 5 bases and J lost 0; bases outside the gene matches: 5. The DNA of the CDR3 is TGTGCCAGCAGTCCTAGCGGGGTGGCCTCCTACGAGCAGTACTTC. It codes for CASSPSGVASYEQYF.